The present entry profiles one TCR beta chain with its context. The target antigen is unknown. Germline V gene sequence: CDR1 SGHTS, CDR2 YDEGEE. This CDR3 is 13 amino acids long. V gave up 1 base and J gave up 3 bases, with 5 bases separating them. This sample was included in a study of cytomegalovirus exposure and HLA in healthy donors. Study-level findings and limits: Exclusion applied to some V segments, including TRBV6-2 and TRBV6-3, as they were indistinguishable.

Researchers ran the PCR with 60 Vbeta and 13 Jbeta primers. TCRdb's copy holds only in-frame clones and misses some; the assay was immunoSEQ multiplex PCR. This repertoire shows roughly 71,000 clones, 62% found once; its top ten account for approximately 3%. V usage is TRBV5-8 and J usage is TRBJ2-1; D not resolved. Sequencing used PBMCs. This TCR was recovered from a man aged 30-40 years in good health and CMV-seronegative. CDR3 loop: CASSLSYYNEQFF. CDR3 bases: TGTGCCAGCAGCTTGAGCTACTACAATGAGCAGTTCTTC. The whole variable domain, remainder taken from reference TRBV5-8 and TRBJ2-1, is EAGVTQSPTHLIKTRGQQATLRCSPISGHTSVYWYQQALGLGLQFLLWYDEGEERNRGNFPPRFSGRQFPNYSSELNVNALELEDSALYLCASSLSYYNEQFFGPGTRLTVL.